The source of this T cell receptor beta chain is a study of T cell repertoires in cytomegalovirus infection. For the study at large: Indications came from public TCR beta signatures; they pointed to CMV infection and to a matching HLA type.

Study-wide findings and caveats: Cumulative frequency of public TCR beta families picked out carriers of CMV plus the relevant HLA. CMV-specific TCR beta clonotypes restricted by HLA-C dominated the ex vivo response.

The CDR3 totals 20 residues. Germline V CDR1 and CDR2: MGHRA, YSYEKL. V dropped 0 bases and J dropped 0; count of bases not matched to a gene: 14. This clonotype was picked up many times. Its target is not known. TCRdb reprocessed the reads via MiXCR and lists one record per CDR3 protein. The table has 500,000 or so distinct CDR3 sequences, approximately 15% seen once. This receptor was identified in a human donor in good health (CMV status not recorded). Some clones in this sample may be carry-over from other donors' samples. The sequenced sample consisted of CD8+ T cells from PBMCs. The chain carries TRBV4-1 and TRBJ2-3; 8 positions agree with TRBD2. The CDR3 nucleotides are TGCGCCAGCAGCCAAGATTTGATGATCGGCGGGGGGTCCAGCACAGATACGCAGTATTTT. It translates to CASSQDLMIGGGSSTDTQYF.